This T cell receptor (beta chain) was sequenced during a study of cytomegalovirus exposure and HLA in healthy donors. Study overall: Early on, a data release was issued that held 65 million to 100 million unique TCRs from HLA-typed donors. Overall study results and limits: TCR beta chains numbering 150 to 200 were designated cytomegalovirus-associated.

On this clone itself: The antigen remains undetermined.

Trimming shortened V by 5 bases and J by 7 bases, and 14 bases separated the two germline ends. The germline gives CDR1 SQVTM, CDR2 ANQGSEA. This CDR3 is built from 12 residues. Both 60 Vbeta primers and 13 Jbeta primers went into the PCR. Sequenced by immunoSEQ multiplex PCR; TCRdb stores in-frame clones only, minus some. The data hold about 170,000 clones, with roughly 85% observed a single time. Sequencing used PBMCs. The TCR comes from a woman aged 45-60 years in good health and CMV-seropositive. The chain has TRBV29-1 and TRBJ1-2; possible D gene TRBD1, 6 bases. CDR3 coding DNA: TGCAGCGTTCCGTGGGGGCCGGGTGGCTACACCTTC. This encodes CSVPWGPGGYTF.